This T cell receptor beta chain was sequenced during a study of Graves' ophthalmopathy and Graves' hyperthyroidism. RNA transcripts were the source from which TCR beta CDR3 regions were amplified. The first-round RT-PCR employed HTBI primers together with the Qiagen OneStep RT-PCR kit. A multiplex PCR was then performed as the second round. MiXCR was run by TCRdb on the multiplex PCR reads, yielding one entry per CDR3 protein. The sample records 600,000 to 950,000 distinct CDR3 sequences, roughly two fifths being singletons. The germline V gene encodes CDR1 SNHLY and CDR2 FYNNEI. V lost 10 bases and J lost 4, with 11 bases in between. The CDR3 totals 11 residues.

This clonotype was obtained from an adult man with Graves' ophthalmopathy. The chain has TRBV2 and TRBJ2-7; D call uncertain. Sequenced sample: peripheral blood. CDR3 coding DNA: TGTGCCAACAGCTTAGATTACGAGCAGTACTTC. This encodes CANSLDYEQYF.